Reported below is one T cell receptor beta chain. As to treatment: around 19 received Ad26.COV2.S at low or high dose, single or two shots; roughly five received placebo; per-sample allocation not given. Vaccine and placebo recipients were sampled on day 63 after the first injection. The source of the sample is a study of Ad26.COV2.S vaccination and SARS-CoV-2 variants. The wider study: The Ad26.COV2.S arm of the COV1001 trial was where the donor was placed.

TCRdb's copy holds only in-frame clones and misses some; the assay was immunoSEQ multiplex PCR. The table has approximately 240,000 clones, roughly 90% seen once. The V end lost 1 base, the J end lost 1 base, and 4 bases lay between the germline ends. The CDR3 sequence is 13 residues long. Germline V gene sequence: CDR1 MNHEY, CDR2 SVGAGI. This material consisted of peripheral blood, taken in a trial of Ad26.COV2.S vaccine versus placebo. The sequence was collected from a person between 18 and 65 years old who received the Ad26.COV2.S COVID-19 vaccine or a placebo. The chain carries TRBV6-5 and TRBJ1-1; the D is unclear. CDR3 bases: TGTGCCAGCAGTTACTGGGAGAACACTGAAGCTTTCTTT. It codes for CASSYWENTEAFF.